This T cell receptor (beta chain) was sequenced for a study of blood T cell repertoires in COVID-19 (dated by TCRdb to between 2020 and 2021). Regarding the research as a whole: Samples covering the acute and convalescent phases of COVID-19 were provided by collaborators in the United States, Italy and Spain. Where available, HLA class I and class II types were taken from metadata supplied by the sample provider and were not determined by assay-based typing. Sample metadata almost always included a de-identified subject ID, COVID-19 status, age in years and sex. Samples were obtained from the ongoing ImmuneRACE study (first 160 participants) and from about 1,300 subjects provided by 6 global collaborators. Subjects who had been exposed to COVID-19, were actively infected with it, or had recovered from it provided the deeply sampled blood TCRbeta repertoires that made up the dataset. The repertoires were released in a freely available public database meant as a resource for research on the immune response to SARS-CoV-2. The material from the prospective study consisted of cDNA or gDNA derived from T cells, B-cell-depleted T cells, or PBMCs. The investigation overall reported the following: Clinical and demographic metadata were provided uncurated, with the amount varying by source and participant.

The immunoSEQ Assay, a bias-controlled multiplex PCR, was used to amplify TCRbeta CDR3 regions from genomic DNA. The original pipeline was this. Within the assay, amplification of reference gene primers was used to estimate how many nucleated cells each sample contained. To quantify the absolute abundance of each unique TCRbeta CDR3 rearrangement, sequence reads were collapsed and filtered. For each sample, productive Simpson clonality was calculated as the square root of Simpson's diversity index over productive rearrangements. Here the immuneACCESS table is served through TCRdb, limited to in-frame sequences with V and J called. Missing clones are a known gap in these copies; in checked studies unresolved V genes cover under half, and the rest lacks a known reason. The V and J calls and clone size are taken from that table; D and trimming were inferred from the DNA. Across this sample there are roughly 100,000 clones, with approximately 80% seen only once. The ten largest clones capture under 15% of the sample.

As to this clone: The specificity of this receptor is unknown. No much larger clone is present one base from it, and per-base qualities are unavailable.

Whole blood was collected in K2EDTA tubes by collaborating institutions according to the institutions' own protocols. For TCRbeta analysis, collaborators shipped samples as frozen whole blood, isolated PBMCs, or DNA extracted from either of those sample types. This clonotype originated in a human donor in a cohort sampled during active or convalescent COVID-19. The sample consisted of peripheral blood.

The DNA is TGTGCCAGCAGCCCCTGGACAGGGCGGGGGAACGAGCAGTACTTC. The encoded protein is CASSPWTGRGNEQYF. The rearrangement joined TRBV5-5 to TRBJ2-7; TRBD1 is possibly the D segment (8 matching bases). There are 15 amino acids in the CDR3, from cysteine to phenylalanine inclusive. Of the read, only the CDR3 DNA is kept; its 45 bases are in frame from base 1. CDR1 and CDR2, per the germline V gene (reference sequence), are SGHKS and YYEKEE. V is cut by 4 bases and J by 5 bases, and the space between the germline ends is 19 bases. Where the CDR3 stops, the reference TRBV5-5 and TRBJ2-7 genes take over; the full variable domain is DAGVTQSPTHLIKTRGQQVTLRCSPISGHKSVSWYQQVLGQGPQFIFQYYEKEERGRGNFPDRFSARQFPNYSSELNVNALLLGDSALYLCASSPWTGRGNEQYFGPGTRLTVT.